Below, one T cell receptor (beta chain) is given with its context. Antigen unknown. 60 Vbeta and 13 Jbeta primers were used in PCR. Only in-frame clones appear in the TCRdb table, and some are missing; sequencing was by immunoSEQ multiplex PCR. The sample yields approximately 73,000 clones, almost 80% seen once. These data belong to a study of cytomegalovirus exposure and HLA in healthy donors. Overall study findings and caveats: Productive rates of about 87% or about 30% were seen for most TCR beta V segments in an earlier analysis. The study carried out a later analysis of TCR beta sequences. It associated about 15,000 of them with specific HLA alleles at a false discovery rate of 0.05. A missense DCLRE1C variant was associated with V- and J-gene trimming of TCR beta chains in a later analysis, and an independent cohort replicated the association. Among the CMV-associated chains, three were confirmed in vitro as specific for CMV antigens.

The CDR3 consists of 15 residues. This clonotype was sampled from a woman between 40 and 55 years old in good health and CMV-seropositive. The chain couples TRBV21-1 to TRBJ1-4. TRBV21-1 is labeled a pseudogene. Sequencing was performed on PBMCs. In DNA, the CDR3 is TGTGCCAGCAGCGATCGGGGAAAGGATCGAGAAAAACTGTTTTTT. Protein sequence: CASSDRGKDREKLFF.